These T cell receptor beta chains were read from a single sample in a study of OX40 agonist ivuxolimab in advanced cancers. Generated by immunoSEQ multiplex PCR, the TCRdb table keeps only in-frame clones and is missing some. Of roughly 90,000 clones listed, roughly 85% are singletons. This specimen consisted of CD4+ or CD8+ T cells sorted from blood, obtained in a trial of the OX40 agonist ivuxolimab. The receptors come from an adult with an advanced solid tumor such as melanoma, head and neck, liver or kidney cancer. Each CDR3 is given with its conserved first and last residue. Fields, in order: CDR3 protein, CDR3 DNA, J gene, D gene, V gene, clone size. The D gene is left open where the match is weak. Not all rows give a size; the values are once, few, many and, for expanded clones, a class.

CDR3aa: CASSPRSFGELFF
CDR3nt: TGTGCCAGCAGCCCCAGGTCTTTCGGGGAGCTGTTTTTT
j_gene: TRBJ2-2
d_gene: .
v_gene: TRBV5-8
abundance: many

CDR3aa: CASSGRGSLGGYTF
CDR3nt: TGTGCCAGCAGCGGAAGGGGTTCGCTTGGTGGCTACACCTTC
j_gene: TRBJ1-2
d_gene: .
v_gene: TRBV7-3
abundance: .

CDR3aa: CASSSAGSGSPLHF
CDR3nt: TGTGCCAGCAGTTCGGCGGGAAGCGGTTCACCCCTCCACTTT
j_gene: TRBJ1-6
d_gene: .
v_gene: TRBV28
abundance: once

CDR3aa: CASSFLAGSGETQYF
CDR3nt: TGTGCCAGCAGCTTCCTGGCGGGGTCGGGGGAGACCCAGTACTTC
j_gene: TRBJ2-5
d_gene: .
v_gene: TRBV5-5
abundance: .

CDR3aa: CASSLLSGRGGQYEQYF
CDR3nt: TGTGCCAGCAGCCTCCTATCCGGGCGGGGAGGACAATACGAGCAGTACTTC
j_gene: TRBJ2-7
d_gene: .
v_gene: TRBV5-6
abundance: .

CDR3aa: CASSTGQGSQETQYF
CDR3nt: TGTGCCAGCAGCACCGGACAGGGTTCCCAAGAGACCCAGTACTTC
j_gene: TRBJ2-5
d_gene: TRBD1
v_gene: TRBV7-9
abundance: .

CDR3aa: CASSWPRGGPDGDTQYF
CDR3nt: TGTGCCAGCAGCTGGCCGCGGGGGGGGCCAGATGGAGATACGCAGTATTTT
j_gene: TRBJ2-3
d_gene: TRBD2
v_gene: TRBV7-2
abundance: .

CDR3aa: CASSFIGSNQPQHF
CDR3nt: TGTGCCAGCAGCTTCATCGGTAGCAATCAGCCCCAGCATTTT
j_gene: TRBJ1-5
d_gene: .
v_gene: TRBV5-6
abundance: .

CDR3aa: CAWSRDRGKETQYF
CDR3nt: TGTGCCTGGAGTAGGGACAGGGGAAAAGAGACCCAGTACTTC
j_gene: TRBJ2-5
d_gene: TRBD1
v_gene: TRBV30
abundance: .

CDR3aa: CASSLYGQGQNF
CDR3nt: TGTGCCAGCAGTTTATATGGGCAGGGGCAAAATTTT
j_gene: TRBJ1-3
d_gene: .
v_gene: TRBV28
abundance: .

CDR3aa: CASSQGMDEQFF
CDR3nt: TGTGCCAGCTCACAGGGGATGGATGAGCAGTTCTTC
j_gene: TRBJ2-1
d_gene: .
v_gene: TRBV18
abundance: .

CDR3aa: CASSEGRANTGELFF
CDR3nt: TGTGCCAGCAGTGAGGGACGGGCGAACACCGGGGAGCTGTTTTTT
j_gene: TRBJ2-2
d_gene: .
v_gene: TRBV2
abundance: few

CDR3aa: CASRRNSGNTIYF
CDR3nt: TGTGCCAGCAGGCGTAACTCTGGAAACACCATATATTTT
j_gene: TRBJ1-3
d_gene: .
v_gene: TRBV6-5
abundance: few

CDR3aa: CASSSGQAGLSGNTIYF
CDR3nt: TGTGCCAGCAGCTCCGGACAGGCTGGACTCTCTGGAAACACCATATATTTT
j_gene: TRBJ1-3
d_gene: TRBD1
v_gene: TRBV7-9
abundance: .

CDR3aa: CASSLGLAGGYQETQYF
CDR3nt: TGCGCCAGCAGCTTGGGGCTAGCGGGGGGGTACCAAGAGACCCAGTACTTC
j_gene: TRBJ2-5
d_gene: TRBD2
v_gene: TRBV5-1
abundance: .

CDR3aa: CASSLLHNEQFF
CDR3nt: TGTGCCAGCAGTTTATTGCACAATGAGCAGTTCTTC
j_gene: TRBJ2-1
d_gene: .
v_gene: TRBV28
abundance: .

CDR3aa: CASSVYDRDQPQHF
CDR3nt: TGTGCCAGCAGCGTCTACGACAGGGATCAGCCCCAGCATTTT
j_gene: TRBJ1-5
d_gene: TRBD1
v_gene: TRBV9
abundance: .

CDR3aa: CASSYFSSAGNTIYF
CDR3nt: TGTGCCAGCAGTTACTTTTCCTCTGCTGGAAACACCATATATTTT
j_gene: TRBJ1-3
d_gene: .
v_gene: TRBV6-6
abundance: once

CDR3aa: CASSLVTNPTDTQYF
CDR3nt: TGCGCCAGCAGCTTGGTAACGAATCCCACAGATACGCAGTATTTT
j_gene: TRBJ2-3
d_gene: .
v_gene: TRBV5-1
abundance: .

CDR3aa: CAWNEGLGELFF
CDR3nt: TGTGCCTGGAACGAGGGTCTCGGGGAGCTGTTTTTT
j_gene: TRBJ2-2
d_gene: .
v_gene: TRBV30
abundance: .